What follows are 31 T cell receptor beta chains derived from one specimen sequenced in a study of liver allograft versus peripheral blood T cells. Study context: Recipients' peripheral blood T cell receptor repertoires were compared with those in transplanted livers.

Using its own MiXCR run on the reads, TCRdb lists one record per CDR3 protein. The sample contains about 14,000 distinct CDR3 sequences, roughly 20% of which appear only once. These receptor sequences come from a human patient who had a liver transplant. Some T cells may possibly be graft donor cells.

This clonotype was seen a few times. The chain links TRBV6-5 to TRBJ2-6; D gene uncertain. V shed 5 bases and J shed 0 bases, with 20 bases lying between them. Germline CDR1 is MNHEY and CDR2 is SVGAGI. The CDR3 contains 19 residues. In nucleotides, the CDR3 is TGTGCCAGCAGTCCTTACGCGGAGAGAACACACTCTGGGGCCAACGTCCTGACTTTC. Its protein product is CASSPYAERTHSGANVLTF.

This CDR3 reads CACSQGAGNTIYF. The CDR3 DNA is TGTGCCTGTTCTCAGGGGGCAGGAAACACCATATATTTT. This sequence joins TRBV19 and TRBJ1-3; TRBD1 matches at 8 bases. Per the germline V gene, CDR1 is LNHDA and CDR2 is SQIVND (reference sequence). This CDR3 has 13 residues. V dropped 11 bases and J dropped 4; count of bases not matched to a gene: 7.

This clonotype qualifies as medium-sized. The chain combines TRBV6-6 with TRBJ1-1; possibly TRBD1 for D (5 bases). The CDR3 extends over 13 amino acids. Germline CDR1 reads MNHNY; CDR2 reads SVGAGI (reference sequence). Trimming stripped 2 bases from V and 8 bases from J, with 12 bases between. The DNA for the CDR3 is TGTGCCAGCAGTTACACCAGGGCCTCAGAAGCTTTCTTT. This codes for CASSYTRASEAFF.

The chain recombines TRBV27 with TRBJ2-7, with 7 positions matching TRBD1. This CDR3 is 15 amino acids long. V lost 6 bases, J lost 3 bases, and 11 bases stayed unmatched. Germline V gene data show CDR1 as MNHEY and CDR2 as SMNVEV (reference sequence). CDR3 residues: CASSPDRVGGYEQYF. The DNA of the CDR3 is TGTGCCAGCAGCCCCGACAGGGTAGGGGGCTACGAGCAGTACTTC.

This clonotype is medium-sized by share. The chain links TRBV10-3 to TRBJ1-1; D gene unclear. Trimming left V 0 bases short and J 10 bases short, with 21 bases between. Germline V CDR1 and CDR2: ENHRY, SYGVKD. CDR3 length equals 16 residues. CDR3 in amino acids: CAISESTSMGPMGAFF. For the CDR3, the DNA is TGTGCCATCAGTGAGTCGACGTCCATGGGTCCCATGGGAGCTTTCTTT.

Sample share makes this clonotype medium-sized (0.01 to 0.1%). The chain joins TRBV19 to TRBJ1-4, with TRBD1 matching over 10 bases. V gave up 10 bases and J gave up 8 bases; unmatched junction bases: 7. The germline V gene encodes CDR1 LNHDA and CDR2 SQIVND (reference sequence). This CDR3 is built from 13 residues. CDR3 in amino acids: CATGGTGVEKLFF. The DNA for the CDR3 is TGTGCCACCGGCGGGACAGGGGTGGAAAAACTGTTTTTT.

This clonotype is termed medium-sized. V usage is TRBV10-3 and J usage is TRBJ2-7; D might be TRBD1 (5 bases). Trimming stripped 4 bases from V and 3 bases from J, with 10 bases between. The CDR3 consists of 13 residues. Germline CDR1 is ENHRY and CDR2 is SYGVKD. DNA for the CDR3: TGTGCCATCAGTGCAGGACAAAGCTACGAGCAGTACTTC. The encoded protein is CAISAGQSYEQYF.

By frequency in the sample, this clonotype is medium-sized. This chain's CDR3 is CASTERTVNSPLHF. The CDR3 DNA sequence: TGTGCCAGCACCGAGCGGACGGTCAATTCACCCCTCCACTTT. This rearrangement joins TRBV6-2 or TRBV6-3 to TRBJ1-6; no definite D call. Between the trimmed V and J ends, which lost 7 bases and 7 bases, there was a span of 14 bases. Germline V gene data show CDR1 as MNHEY and CDR2 as SVGEGT. The CDR3 extends over 14 amino acids.

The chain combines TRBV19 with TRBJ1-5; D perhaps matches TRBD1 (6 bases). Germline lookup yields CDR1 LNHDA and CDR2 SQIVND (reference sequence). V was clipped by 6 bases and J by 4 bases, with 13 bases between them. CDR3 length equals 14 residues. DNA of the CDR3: TGTGCCAGTAGCATTACAGGGATTAATCAGCCCCAGCATTTT. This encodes CASSITGINQPQHF.

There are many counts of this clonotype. Here the CDR3 DNA reads TGTGCCAGCAGCTCGTCCAGGGGGCCTACAGGTGGCTACACCTTC. Encoded protein: CASSSSRGPTGGYTF. The chain recombines TRBV13 with TRBJ1-2; 8 bases match TRBD1. Germline V gene data show CDR1 as PRHDT and CDR2 as FYEKMQ (reference sequence). The J segment lost 7 bases and the V segment lost 4 bases, leaving 11 bases of the junction unmatched. The CDR3 is 15 amino acids.

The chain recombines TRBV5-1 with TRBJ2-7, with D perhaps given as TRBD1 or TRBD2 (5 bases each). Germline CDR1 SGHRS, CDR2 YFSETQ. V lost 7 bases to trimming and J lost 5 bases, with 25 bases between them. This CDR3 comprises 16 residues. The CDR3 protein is CASGLTADLLSNEQYF. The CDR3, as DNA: TGCGCCAGCGGTTTGACAGCGGACTTGCTTTCGAACGAGCAGTACTTC.

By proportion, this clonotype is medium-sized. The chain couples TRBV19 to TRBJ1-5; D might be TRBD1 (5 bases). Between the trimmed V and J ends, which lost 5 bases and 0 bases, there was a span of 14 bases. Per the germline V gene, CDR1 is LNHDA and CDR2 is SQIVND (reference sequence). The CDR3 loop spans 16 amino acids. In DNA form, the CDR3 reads TGTGCCAGTAGTCCCCCCCGGGACGGTAGCAATCAGCCCCAGCATTTT. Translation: CASSPPRDGSNQPQHF. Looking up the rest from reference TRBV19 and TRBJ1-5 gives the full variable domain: DGGITQSPKYLFRKEGQNVTLSCEQNLNHDAMYWYRQDPGQGLRLIYYSQIVNDFQKGDIAEGYSVSREKKESFPLTVTSAQKNPTAFYLCASSPPRDGSNQPQHFGDGTRLSIL.

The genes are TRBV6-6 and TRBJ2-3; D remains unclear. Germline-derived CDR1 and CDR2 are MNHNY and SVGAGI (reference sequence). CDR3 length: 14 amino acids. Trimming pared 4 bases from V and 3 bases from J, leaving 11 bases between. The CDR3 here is CASSSTHQTDTQYF. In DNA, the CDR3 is TGTGCCAGCAGTTCGACTCACCAAACAGATACGCAGTATTTT.

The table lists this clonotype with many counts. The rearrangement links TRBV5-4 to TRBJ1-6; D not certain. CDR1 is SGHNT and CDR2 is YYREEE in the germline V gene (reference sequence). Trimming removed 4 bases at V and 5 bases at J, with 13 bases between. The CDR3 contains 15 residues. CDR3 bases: TGTGCCAGCAGCCCGTCTTGGACTAATAATTCACCCCTCCACTTT. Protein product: CASSPSWTNNSPLHF.

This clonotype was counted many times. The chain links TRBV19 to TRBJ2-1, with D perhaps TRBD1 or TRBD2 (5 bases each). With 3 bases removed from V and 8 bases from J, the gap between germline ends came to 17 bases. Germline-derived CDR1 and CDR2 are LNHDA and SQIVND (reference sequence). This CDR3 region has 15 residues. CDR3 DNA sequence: TGTGCCAGTAGTATGGCCGGGTCCCGAGGGGATGAGCAGTTCTTC. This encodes CASSMAGSRGDEQFF.

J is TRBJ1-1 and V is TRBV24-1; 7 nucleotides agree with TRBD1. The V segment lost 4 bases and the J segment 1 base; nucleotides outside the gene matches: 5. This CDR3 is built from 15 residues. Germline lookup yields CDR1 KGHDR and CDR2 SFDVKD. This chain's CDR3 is CATSDSGTANTEAFF. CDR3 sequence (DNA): TGTGCCACCAGTGACTCCGGGACAGCGAACACTGAAGCTTTCTTT.

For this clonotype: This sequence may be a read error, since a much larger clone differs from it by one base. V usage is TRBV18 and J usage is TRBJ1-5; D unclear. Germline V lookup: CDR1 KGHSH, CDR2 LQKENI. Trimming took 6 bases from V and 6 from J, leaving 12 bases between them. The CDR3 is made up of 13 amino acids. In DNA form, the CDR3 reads TGTGCCAGCTCCGTAGGGTGGTCTCAGCCCCAGCATTTT. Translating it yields CASSVGWSQPQHF.

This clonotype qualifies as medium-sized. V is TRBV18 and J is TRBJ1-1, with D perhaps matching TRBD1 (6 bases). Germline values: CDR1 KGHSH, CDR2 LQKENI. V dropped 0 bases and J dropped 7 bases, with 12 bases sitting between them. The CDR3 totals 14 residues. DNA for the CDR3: TGTGCCAGCTCACCACCGGCGGACAGCCTTGAAGCTTTCTTT. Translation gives CASSPPADSLEAFF.

CDR3 in amino acids: CAIKTGTGNNEQFF. The DNA for the CDR3 is TGTGCCATCAAAACCGGGACAGGGAACAATGAGCAGTTCTTC. This chain connects TRBV10-3 to TRBJ2-1; 9 nucleotides line up with TRBD1. There are 14 residues in the CDR3. CDR1 is ENHRY, CDR2 SYGVKD, per germline. V was pared by 7 bases and J by 5 bases, with 6 bases of the junction left unmatched.

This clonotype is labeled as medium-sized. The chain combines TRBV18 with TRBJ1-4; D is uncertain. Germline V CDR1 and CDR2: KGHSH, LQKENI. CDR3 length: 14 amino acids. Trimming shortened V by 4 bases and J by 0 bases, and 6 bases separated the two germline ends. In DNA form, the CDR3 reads TGTGCCAGCTCACGGGGAACAACTAATGAAAAACTGTTTTTT. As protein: CASSRGTTNEKLFF.

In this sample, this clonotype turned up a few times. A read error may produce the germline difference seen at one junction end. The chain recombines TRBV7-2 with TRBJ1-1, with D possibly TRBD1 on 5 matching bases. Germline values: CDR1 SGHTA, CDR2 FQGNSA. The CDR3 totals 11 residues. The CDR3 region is CASSYGGEVLF. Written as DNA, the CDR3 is TGTGCCAGCAGCTATGGGGGAGAAGTGCTCTTT.

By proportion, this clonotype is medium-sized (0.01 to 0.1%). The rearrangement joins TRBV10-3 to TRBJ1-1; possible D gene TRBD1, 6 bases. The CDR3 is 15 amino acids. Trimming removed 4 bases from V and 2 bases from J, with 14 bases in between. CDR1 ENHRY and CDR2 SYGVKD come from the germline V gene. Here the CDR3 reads CAISAGLGGNTEAFF. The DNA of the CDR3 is TGTGCCATCAGTGCGGGATTAGGGGGAAACACTGAAGCTTTCTTT.

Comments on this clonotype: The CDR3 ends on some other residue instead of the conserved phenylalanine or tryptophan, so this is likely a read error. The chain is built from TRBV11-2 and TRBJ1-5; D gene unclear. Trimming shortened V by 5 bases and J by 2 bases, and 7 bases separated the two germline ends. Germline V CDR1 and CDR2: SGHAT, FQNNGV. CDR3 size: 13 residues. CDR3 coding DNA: TGTGCCAGCAGCATCGGAGGCAATCAGCCCCAGCATTAT. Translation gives CASSIGGNQPQHY.

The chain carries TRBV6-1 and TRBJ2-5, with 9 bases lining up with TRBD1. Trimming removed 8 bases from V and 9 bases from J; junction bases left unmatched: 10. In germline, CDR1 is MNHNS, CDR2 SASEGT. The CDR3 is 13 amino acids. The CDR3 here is CASARDREGAQYF. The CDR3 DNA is TGTGCCAGCGCCCGGGACAGGGAAGGGGCCCAGTACTTC.

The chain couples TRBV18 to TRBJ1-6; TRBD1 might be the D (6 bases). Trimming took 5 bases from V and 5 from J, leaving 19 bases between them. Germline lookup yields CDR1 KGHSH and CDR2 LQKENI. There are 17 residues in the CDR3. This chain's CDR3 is CASSSQGGVSDNSPLHF. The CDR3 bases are TGTGCCAGCTCATCACAGGGTGGCGTATCAGATAATTCACCCCTCCACTTT.

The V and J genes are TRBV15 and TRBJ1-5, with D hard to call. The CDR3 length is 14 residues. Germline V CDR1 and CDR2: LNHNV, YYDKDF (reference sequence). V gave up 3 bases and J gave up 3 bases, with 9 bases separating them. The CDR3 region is CATSRVGHNQPQHF. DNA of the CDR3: TGTGCCACCAGCAGGGTGGGTCACAATCAGCCCCAGCATTTT.

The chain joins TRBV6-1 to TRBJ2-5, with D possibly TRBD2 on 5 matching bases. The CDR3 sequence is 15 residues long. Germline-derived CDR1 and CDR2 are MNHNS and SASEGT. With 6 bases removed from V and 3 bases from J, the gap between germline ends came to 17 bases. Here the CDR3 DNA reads TGTGCCAGCAGGGAGGTATTGCTTTTGGAAGAGACCCAGTACTTC. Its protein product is CASREVLLLEETQYF.

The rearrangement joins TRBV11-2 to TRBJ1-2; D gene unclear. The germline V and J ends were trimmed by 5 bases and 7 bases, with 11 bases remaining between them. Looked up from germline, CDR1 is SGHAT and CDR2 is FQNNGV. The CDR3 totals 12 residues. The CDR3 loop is CASSQQRRGYTF. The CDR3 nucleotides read TGTGCCAGCAGCCAGCAGAGACGTGGCTACACCTTC.

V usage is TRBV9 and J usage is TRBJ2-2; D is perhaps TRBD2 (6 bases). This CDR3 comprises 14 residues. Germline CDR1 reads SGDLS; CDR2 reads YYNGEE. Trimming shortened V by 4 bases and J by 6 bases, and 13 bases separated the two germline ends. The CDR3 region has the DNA TGTGCCAGCAGCCTGTTCAGGGAGGCCGGGGAGCTGTTTTTT. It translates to CASSLFREAGELFF.

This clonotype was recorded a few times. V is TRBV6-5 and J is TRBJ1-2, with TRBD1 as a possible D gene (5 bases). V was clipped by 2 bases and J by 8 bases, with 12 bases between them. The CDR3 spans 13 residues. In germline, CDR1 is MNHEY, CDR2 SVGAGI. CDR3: CASSYGGIGGYTF. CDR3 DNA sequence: TGTGCCAGCAGTTACGGGGGGATCGGAGGCTACACCTTC.

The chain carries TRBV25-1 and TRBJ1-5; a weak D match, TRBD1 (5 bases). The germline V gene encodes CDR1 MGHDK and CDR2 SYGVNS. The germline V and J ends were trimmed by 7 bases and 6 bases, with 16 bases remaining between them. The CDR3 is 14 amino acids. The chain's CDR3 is CASTPSGASQPQHF. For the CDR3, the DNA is TGTGCCAGCACTCCTAGTGGGGCGAGTCAGCCCCAGCATTTT.